Shown below are 13 T cell receptor beta chains from a single sample sequenced in a study of blood T cell repertoires in COVID-19. TCRdb's table, derived via immunoSEQ multiplex PCR, lists solely in-frame clones and lacks some. The profile shows about 530,000 clones, about 89% of them singletons. The sequenced sample was peripheral blood. These receptors originate from a woman aged 45-59 years with COVID-19, enrolled during active disease.

The chain joins TRBV7-2 to TRBJ2-3, with D possibly matching TRBD1 (6 bases). This CDR3 spans 15 amino acids. The germline CDR1 and CDR2 sequences are SGHTA and FQGNSA. V was clipped by 1 base and J by 3 bases, with 11 bases between them. Written as DNA, the CDR3 is TGTGCCAGCAGCTTAGGACAGGTCCCGACAGATACGCAGTATTTT. It yields the protein CASSLGQVPTDTQYF.

The chain carries TRBV3-1 (or the pseudogene TRBV3-2) and TRBJ1-2, with 7 nucleotides matching TRBD1. The V and J ends lost 4 bases and 8 bases, in that order; junction bases with no gene match: 13. Germline assignment: CDR1 LGHDT and CDR2 YNNKEL (reference sequence). CDR3 length: 15 amino acids. The CDR3 here is CASSPLDRDGSGYTF. CDR3 DNA: TGTGCCAGCAGCCCCCTCGACAGGGACGGATCAGGCTACACCTTC.

The chain joins TRBV5-1 to TRBJ2-3, with D perhaps TRBD1 (6 bases). The germline V and J ends were trimmed by 4 bases and 5 bases, with 17 bases remaining between them. The CDR3 has 15 residues. Germline V gene sequence: CDR1 SGHRS, CDR2 YFSETQ. CDR3 sequence reads: CASSPLRGIGDTQYF. The CDR3, as DNA: TGCGCCAGCAGCCCCTTAAGGGGGATTGGAGATACGCAGTATTTT.

This clone was picked up a small number of times. This sequence joins TRBV5-6 and TRBJ2-5; D uncertain. The CDR3 length is 13 residues. V dropped 0 bases and J dropped 4 bases, with 7 bases sitting between them. Germline loops: CDR1 SGHDT, CDR2 YYEEEE. The CDR3 here is CASSLERRETQYF. CDR3 bases: TGTGCCAGCAGCTTGGAGAGGAGAGAGACCCAGTACTTC.

This chain connects TRBV4-1 to TRBJ2-1, with 8 bases aligning to TRBD1. The V and J ends lost 8 bases and 0 bases, in that order; junction bases with no gene match: 9. This CDR3 has 16 amino acids. Germline assignment: CDR1 MGHRA and CDR2 YSYEKL. The CDR3: CASLGRGPSSYNEQFF. The CDR3 nucleotides read TGCGCCAGCTTGGGCAGGGGGCCGAGCTCCTACAATGAGCAGTTCTTC.

In the case of this clone: The germline gene is not matched at one end of the junction; a read error may be the cause. The chain uses TRBV7-3 and TRBJ2-7; 9 bases align to TRBD1. The CDR3 is 16 residues long. Germline CDR1 and CDR2: SGHTA and FQGTGA. CDR3 nucleotides: TGTGCCAGCAGCCTAACAGGGGGCCTAACATCCTACGAGCAGTACTTC. Translating it yields CASSLTGGLTSYEQYF.

The sample holds a few counts of this clone. In DNA form, the CDR3 reads TGCGCCAGCAGCCAAGATTTTGGGGCGTCCGGCTACACCTTC. It encodes CASSQDFGASGYTF. The chain is built from TRBV4-1 and TRBJ1-2; TRBD1 might be the D (5 bases). The CDR3 is 14 residues long. The V gene's germline CDR1 is MGHRA and CDR2 YSYEKL. V lost 0 bases and J lost 8, with 13 bases in between.

The chain has TRBV21-1 and TRBJ2-1; the table's D call TRBD1 went unverified against the DNA. TRBV21-1 is marked as a pseudogene. The CDR3 is 13 residues long. As DNA, the CDR3 is TGTGCCAGCAGCAAAGATCCAGTCTATGAGCAGTTCTTC. Protein product: CASSKDPVYEQFF.

The chain links TRBV19 to TRBJ2-1, with 7 bases identical to TRBD1. This CDR3 contains 18 residues. V shed 7 bases and J 7 bases; nucleotides not matched to a gene: 22. From germline, CDR1 is LNHDA and CDR2 SQIVND (reference sequence). The CDR3 region is CASTIDFADRVRKNEQFF. CDR3 nucleotide sequence: TGTGCCAGTACCATCGATTTTGCCGACAGGGTGAGGAAAAATGAGCAGTTCTTC.

The gene calls are TRBV3-1 (or the pseudogene TRBV3-2) and TRBJ2-7, with 10 bases aligning to TRBD2. CDR3 size: 16 residues. Germline-derived CDR1 and CDR2 are LGHDT and YNNKEL (reference sequence). V lost 4 bases, J lost 9 bases, and 15 bases stayed unmatched. CDR3 sequence (DNA): TGTGCCAGCAGCCTGGGTTCTAGCGGGGGCCCGAGGGCGCAGTACTTC. It codes for CASSLGSSGGPRAQYF.

This clone was seen once. The chain links TRBV12-5 to TRBJ1-1, with 12 bases lining up with TRBD1. The CDR3 covers 19 residues. V dropped 7 bases and J dropped 1; count of bases not matched to a gene: 16. Germline assignment: CDR1 LGHNT and CDR2 FRNRAP. The CDR3 reads CASASARGQGAMGNTEAFF. In DNA, the CDR3 is TGTGCTAGTGCCTCGGCGCGGGGACAGGGGGCGATGGGGAACACTGAAGCTTTCTTT.

CDR3 amino acids: CSVAGRESQPQHF. The CDR3 nucleotides are TGCAGCGTAGCAGGACGGGAGTCTCAGCCCCAGCATTTT. The gene calls are TRBV29-1 and TRBJ1-5; D unclear. Deletions cut 6 bases from V and 6 bases from J, with 15 bases between. The CDR3 runs to 13 residues. CDR1 is SQVTM, CDR2 ANQGSEA, per germline.

This clone was observed a few times. The chain uses TRBV5-6 and TRBJ2-7; 7 bases are shared with TRBD2. Per germline, CDR1 SGHDT and CDR2 YYEEEE. J lost 5 bases, V lost 3 bases, and 8 bases had no gene match. The CDR3 has 14 residues. The CDR3 protein is CASSYKGLVHEQYF. The CDR3 DNA reads as TGTGCCAGCAGCTATAAAGGACTAGTCCACGAGCAGTACTTC.